The sequence of this T cell receptor beta chain was determined in a study of blood T cells in healthy people across ages (dated by TCRdb to 2013 to 2016). General notes on the study: Template switching captured roughly one uniquely barcoded TCR beta cDNA molecule per two T cells in model experiments. To track age-related changes in TCR beta repertoire diversity, the study relied on deep sequencing normalized with unique cDNA molecular identifiers. The donors were divided into four age groups: young (average about 16 years), middle-aged (around 41), aged (62) and long-lived (around 80). Using the same blood draw, the study looked at two additional independent replicas of 1 million unique cDNA reads for two donors, one aged 18 to 30 and the other aged 80 or older.

Overall results and qualifications from the work: Observed TCR beta diversity per million T cells fell roughly linearly with age, and a significant reduction was already apparent by age about 36. Because donor CMV infection status was unknown, age-related changes in expanded clonotypes were potentially confounded. Estimates of total diversity based on one million sequenced T cells were regarded as lower bounds and as underestimates. Bulk unsorted PBMC profiling prevented conclusive comparison of naive and antigen-experienced compartments. The long-lived group showed more naive CD4+ T cells, fewer expanded clones and increased TCR diversity than the aged group, suggesting age selection. A strong correlation was found between observed TCR beta diversity and the percentage of naive T cells measured by flow cytometry.

The library was generated by 5' RACE. TCRdb names Illumina HiSeq 2500 as the instrument used. A second PCR of roughly 7 to 11 cycles was performed with a sample-barcoded 5' primer and a J-beta primer mix. A unique molecular identifier was introduced onto each TCR beta cDNA molecule by a template-switch 5' adaptor carrying 12 random nucleotides. Each sample yielded at least 2.5 million CDR3-containing paired-end reads. All of the RNA was converted into first-strand cDNA using the Mint cDNA synthesis kit, with a TRBC-specific oligonucleotide serving as the primer. Following uracil-DNA glycosylase treatment, a first 18-cycle PCR with universal primers M1SS and BC2_uni_R was performed on all cDNA. The original pipeline was this. For normalization, 1 million high-quality reads, each with a distinct molecular identifier, were randomly selected from each sample. Reads with shared molecular identifiers were discarded instead of being binned into consensus sequences. MiTCR, with a Q25 quality threshold and the strictest error-elimination algorithm, was used for CDR3 identification, clonotype clustering and error correction. A nonparametric unseen species model using Euler transformation provided a lower-bound estimate of total TCR beta diversity. TCRdb redid the processing of the public reads, applying fastp at Q25 and MiXCR, and retained in-frame beta chains. Each record represents a unique CDR3 protein, reported with the most common genes and DNA among its rows. These V and J calls rely on TCRdb rather than the paper's analysis. Across this sample there are roughly 500,000 distinct CDR3 sequences, with around 24% seen only once. Roughly 9% of the sample comes from the top ten.

The donors were 40 or so Caucasian individuals from Russia, aged 6 to 90 years, who were systemically healthy. Around 9.8 milliliters of peripheral blood were collected from each donor into EDTA-treated Vacutainer tubes. PBMCs were isolated by Ficoll-Paque density-gradient centrifugation, with at least 6 million obtained per sample. Total RNA, at least 6 micrograms per sample, was extracted from PBMCs with Trizol reagent. For every donor, an aliquot of PBMCs went through flow cytometry to measure the percentages of naive CD45RAhigh/CD27high T cells. A remark on this clonotype: Its target antigen remains unknown. The junction departs from germline at one end; a sequencing error may be responsible.

The germline V gene (reference sequence) sets CDR1 to MNHEY and CDR2 to SMNVEV. The CDR3 spans 19 residues, from the cysteine through the phenylalanine. Here the CDR3 DNA is all that survives: 57 bases in frame from base 1. These sequences were also reported in another study, on T cells of mothers and their children. As the second study states: Donors were nine systemically healthy Caucasian individuals: three mothers and their six children. cDNA synthesis consumed the entire amount of extracted RNA, loaded at about 1.5 ug RNA in each 15 ul reaction. Sample barcodes and 2-4 random nucleotides were added via the M1S primer in the second PCR. Over 8 million TCR beta CDR3 reads were obtained for each mother, and millions of reads were obtained for each child. Thymic selection similarly shapes TCR recombination output in related and unrelated pairs, with minor effect from inherited differences. Normalized repertoire overlap was always found to be slightly, but never significantly, higher in related mother-child pairs than in unrelated mother-child pairs. No persistent microchimeric T cell clones were detected, at a sensitivity of approximately 90 clones per million clonotypes. Deep NGS was used in the study to compare the TCR beta repertoires of mothers and children and to look for features that separate related mother-child pairs from unrelated individuals. The mean age was about 38 +/- 4 years for the mothers and approximately 11 +/- 4 years for the children. After adapters were ligated using NEBNext reagents, the libraries underwent 100+100 nt paired-end sequencing on an Illumina HiSeq 2000. To prevent cross-contamination, the mother and child libraries were prepared one month apart and sequenced in separate runs. For each donor, between about 500,000 and 2,000,000 distinct TCR beta clonotypes were identified. Naive TCR beta clonotypes were estimated from low-frequency clonotypes matched to each donor's FACS-determined naive share, without sorting.

Sequenced input: blood. The chain is encoded by TRBV27 joined to TRBJ2-5, and 13 junction bases match TRBD2. The source of this sequence is a boy between 5 and 17 years old in good health. The DNA sequence is given as TGTGCCAGCAGTTTATTCCCACGGACTAGCGGGAGTTCGGTAGAGACCCTGTACTTC. This translates into CASSLFPRTSGSSVETLYF.